Below are 9 T cell receptor beta chains sequenced from a single sample in a study of blood T cell repertoires in COVID-19. The assay was immunoSEQ multiplex PCR, and TCRdb's table has in-frame clones only and misses some. The sample holds under 60,000 clones, about three quarters seen once. What was sequenced was peripheral blood. Receptors originate from a human donor with active or convalescent COVID-19. The donor label of this sample is uncertain.

The genes are TRBV6-5 and TRBJ1-2; the match to TRBD1 covers 7 bases. The V segment lost 5 bases and the J segment 10 bases; nucleotides outside the gene matches: 13. This CDR3 is 14 amino acids long. The germline V gene has CDR1 MNHEY and CDR2 SVGAGI. The CDR3 nucleotides are TGTGCCAGCAGTAACAGGGGACTAGGAGAGGACTACACCTTC. Translating gives CASSNRGLGEDYTF.

This clone appeared a few times. This chain uses TRBV12-3 or TRBV12-4 with TRBJ1-1; a weak D match, TRBD1 (5 bases). Trimming took off 1 base at V and 7 bases at J, with 7 bases between the two ends. CDR3 size: 12 residues. The CDR3: CASSLGDFEAFF. In nucleotides, the CDR3 is TGTGCCAGCAGTTTAGGGGACTTTGAAGCTTTCTTT.

The chain couples TRBV6-5 to TRBJ2-1, with D maybe TRBD2 (6 bases). CDR1 and CDR2 (germline): MNHEY, SVGAGI. The CDR3 has 14 residues. Trimming shortened V by 1 base and J by 10 bases, and 14 bases separated the two germline ends. Written as DNA, the CDR3 is TGTGCCAGCAGTTACTTTGGACTTGGGGGGGAGCAGTTCTTC. It codes for CASSYFGLGGEQFF.

In DNA, the CDR3 is TGCGCCAGCAGCTTGGATGGAGCCAATAGTTATGGCTACACCTTC. This translates into CASSLDGANSYGYTF. V and J are TRBV5-1 and TRBJ1-2; D unclear. From germline, CDR1 is SGHRS and CDR2 YFSETQ. With 0 bases removed from V and 5 bases from J, the gap between germline ends came to 14 bases. CDR3 size: 15 residues.

The chain has TRBV5-1 and TRBJ2-7, with D possibly matching TRBD1 (8 bases). The germline V and J ends were trimmed by 0 bases and 5 bases, with 18 bases remaining between them. The CDR3 runs 16 residues. CDR1 is SGHRS, CDR2 YFSETQ, per germline. CDR3 coding DNA: TGCGCCAGCAGCTTGGGTGGACAGGGAGGGTCACACGAGCAGTACTTC. It specifies CASSLGGQGGSHEQYF.

The J gene is TRBJ1-4, the V gene TRBV5-4; D may be TRBD1 (5 bases). The germline V gene has CDR1 SGHNT and CDR2 YYREEE (reference sequence). V lost 4 bases and J lost 7, with 17 bases in between. This CDR3 is built from 15 residues. The CDR3 DNA sequence: TGTGCCAGCAGCGTTGGGGCTAGGGGCGGTGAAAAACTGTTTTTT. Protein product: CASSVGARGGEKLFF.

V and J are TRBV3-1 (or the pseudogene TRBV3-2) and TRBJ2-5, with TRBD1 identical over 8 bases. With V trimmed by 2 bases and J by 4 bases, 6 bases remained unmatched. The CDR3 contains 15 residues. From germline, CDR1 is LGHDT and CDR2 YNNKEL (reference sequence). DNA for the CDR3: TGTGCCAGCAGCCAAACTCTGGACAGGGTAGAGACCCAGTACTTC. Encoded protein: CASSQTLDRVETQYF.

Regarding this clone: A junction end diverges from the germline sequence, so it may reflect a read error. The chain has TRBV2 and TRBJ2-7; D call uncertain. The germline V gene encodes CDR1 SNHLY and CDR2 FYNNEI. The CDR3 loop spans 10 amino acids. The DNA of the CDR3 is TGTGCCAGCAGTGTTGGGCAGCCTCTCTTC. Amino acids: CASSVGQPLF. Full variable domain (rest looked up from reference TRBV2 and TRBJ2-7): EPEVTQTPSHQVTQMGQEVILRCVPISNHLYFYWYRQILGQKVEFLVSFYNNEISEKSEIFDDQFSVERPDGSNFTLKIRSTKLEDSAMYFCASSVGQPLFGPGTRLTVT.

The chain combines TRBV3-1 (or the pseudogene TRBV3-2) with TRBJ2-4; D uncertain. Germline assignment: CDR1 LGHDT and CDR2 YNNKEL (reference sequence). Trimming shortened V by 1 base and J by 7 bases, and 5 bases separated the two germline ends. CDR3 length: 12 residues. Here the CDR3 reads CASSQVENIQYF. The CDR3 DNA follows: TGTGCCAGCAGCCAAGTGGAGAACATTCAGTACTTC.